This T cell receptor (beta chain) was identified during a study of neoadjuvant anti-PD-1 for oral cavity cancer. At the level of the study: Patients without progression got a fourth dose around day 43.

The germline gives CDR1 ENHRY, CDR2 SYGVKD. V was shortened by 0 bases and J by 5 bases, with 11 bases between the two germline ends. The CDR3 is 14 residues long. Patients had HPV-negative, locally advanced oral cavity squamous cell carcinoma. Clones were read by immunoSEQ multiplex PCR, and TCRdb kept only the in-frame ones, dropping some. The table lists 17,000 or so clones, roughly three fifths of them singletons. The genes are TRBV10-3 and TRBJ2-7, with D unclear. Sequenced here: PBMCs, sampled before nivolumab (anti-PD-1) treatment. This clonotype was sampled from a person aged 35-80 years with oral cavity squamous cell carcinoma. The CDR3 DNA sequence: TGTGCCATCAGTGAGTCCGGCAGGATAAACGAGCAGTACTTC. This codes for CAISESGRINEQYF.